Each of the 18 T cell receptor beta chains below was sequenced from the same sample in a study of T cell responses to AZD1222 COVID-19 vaccine. Some clones are missing from TCRdb's copy, which holds only in-frame ones; the method was immunoSEQ multiplex PCR. The sample records about 120,000 clones, 70% to 90% being singletons. The sequences come from peripheral blood, collected on day 0 of AZD1222 vaccination. The receptors here all came from an adult in good health.

This sequence joins TRBV6-2 or TRBV6-3 and TRBJ1-2, with TRBD1 identical over 8 bases. The CDR3 covers 14 residues. J gave up 4 bases and V 2 bases, and 3 bases lay outside the gene matches. The germline CDR1 and CDR2 sequences are MNHEY and SVGEGT. CDR3 bases: TGTGCCAGCAGTTACAAAACAGGGGGCTATGGCTACACCTTC. As protein: CASSYKTGGYGYTF.

The chain recombines TRBV19 with TRBJ1-4, with TRBD1 identical over 10 bases. The germline V gene encodes CDR1 LNHDA and CDR2 SQIVND (reference sequence). The CDR3 has 15 residues. Unmatched junction bases numbered 6, after V lost 3 bases and J lost 8 bases. This CDR3 is CASSILGTGDEKLFF. In DNA, the CDR3 is TGTGCCAGTAGTATCCTCGGGACAGGGGACGAAAAACTGTTTTTT.

This clone was counted between two and nine times. The chain combines TRBV6-4 with TRBJ2-3; D is uncertain. The CDR3 extends over 15 amino acids. Germline V gives CDR1 MRHNA, CDR2 SNTAGT. Deletions cut 3 bases from V and 0 bases from J, with 10 bases between. The CDR3 is CASSEHRASTDTQYF. The CDR3 nucleotides are TGTGCCAGCAGTGAACACAGAGCTAGCACAGATACGCAGTATTTT.

The genes are TRBV19 and TRBJ2-7; 11 bases align to TRBD2. J lost 3 bases, V lost 5 bases, and 6 bases had no gene match. The CDR3 length is 15 residues. The germline CDR1 and CDR2 sequences are LNHDA and SQIVND (reference sequence). In nucleotides, the CDR3 is TGTGCCAGTAGTCGCCTAGCGGGGGGTCTCTACGAGCAGTACTTC. This encodes CASSRLAGGLYEQYF.

The chain carries TRBV11-2 and TRBJ2-7, with D possibly being TRBD2 (6 bases). CDR1 and CDR2 (germline): SGHAT, FQNNGV. V was trimmed by 2 bases and J by 4 bases, leaving 15 bases between them. The CDR3 spans 15 residues. The DNA of the CDR3 is TGTGCCAGCAGCTTATACCGGGACTCCAGATACGAGCAGTACTTC. Translated: CASSLYRDSRYEQYF.

This clone was counted a single time. The chain recombines TRBV2 with TRBJ2-2; maybe TRBD2 (5 bases). The CDR3 extends over 14 amino acids. V was clipped by 3 bases and J by 4 bases, with 9 bases between them. CDR1 is SNHLY, CDR2 FYNNEI, per germline. The CDR3 sequence: CASSDSLGTGELFF. DNA for the CDR3: TGTGCCAGCAGTGATTCACTAGGCACCGGGGAGCTGTTTTTT. The whole variable domain, filled in from reference TRBV2 and TRBJ2-2, reads EPEVTQTPSHQVTQMGQEVILRCVPISNHLYFYWYRQILGQKVEFLVSFYNNEISEKSEIFDDQFSVERPDGSNFTLKIRSTKLEDSAMYFCASSDSLGTGELFFGEGSRLTVL.

The V call is TRBV4-2, the J call TRBJ2-1; weak D call: TRBD1 (6 bases). This CDR3 has 16 amino acids. The germline V gene encodes CDR1 LGHNA and CDR2 YNFKEQ. Trimming pared 4 bases from V and 5 bases from J, leaving 18 bases between. The CDR3, as DNA: TGTGCCAGCAGCCGAGTAAAGATCCAGGGGAACAATGAGCAGTTCTTC. This encodes CASSRVKIQGNNEQFF.

The chain combines TRBV30 with TRBJ1-5, with a weak D call TRBD1 (6 bases). The CDR3 extends over 13 amino acids. CDR1 and CDR2 from the germline V gene are GTSNPN and SVGIG (reference sequence). The V and J ends lost 3 bases and 3 bases respectively, with 9 bases between them. The CDR3 nucleotides are TGTGCCTGGAGACAGGGTTACAATCAGCCCCAGCATTTT. Translated: CAWRQGYNQPQHF.

V gene TRBV4-2 combines with J gene TRBJ2-7, with 7 bases aligning to TRBD2. Germline CDR1 reads LGHNA; CDR2 reads YNFKEQ. CDR3 length: 16 residues. With V trimmed by 4 bases and J by 2 bases, 11 bases remained unmatched. The CDR3 coding sequence is TGTGCCAGCAGCCCTCGAGATAGCGGGCTAACCTACGAGCAGTACTTC. This gives the protein CASSPRDSGLTYEQYF.

The chain recombines TRBV9 with TRBJ2-1; no clear D. Germline assignment: CDR1 SGDLS and CDR2 YYNGEE. This CDR3 spans 13 amino acids. Deletions cut 0 bases from V and 9 bases from J, with 10 bases between. The CDR3 DNA reads as TGTGCCAGCAGCGTAGAAGGCTTGGGTGAGCAGTTCTTC. The encoded protein is CASSVEGLGEQFF.

J is TRBJ2-2 and V is TRBV7-2; D call uncertain. The CDR3 consists of 15 residues. Trimming shortened V by 1 base and J by 1 base, and 7 bases separated the two germline ends. Per the germline V gene, CDR1 is SGHTA and CDR2 is FQGNSA. CDR3 DNA: TGTGCCAGCAGCTTAGGCAACTGGAACACCGGGGAGCTGTTTTTT. Its translation: CASSLGNWNTGELFF.

This clone was detected only once. The rearrangement links TRBV28 to TRBJ2-3; D remains ambiguous. From germline, CDR1 is MDHEN and CDR2 SYDVKM. This CDR3 spans 16 amino acids. V gave up 6 bases and J gave up 1 base, with 17 bases separating them. The CDR3 loop is CASRRAYGGGTDTQYF. The CDR3 nucleotides read TGTGCCAGCAGGAGAGCGTACGGTGGGGGCACAGATACGCAGTATTTT. Full variable domain (remainder filled in from reference TRBV28 and TRBJ2-3): DVKVTQSSRYLVKRTGEKVFLECVQDMDHENMFWYRQDPGLGLRLIYFSYDVKMKEKGDIPEGYSVSREKKERFSLILESASTNQTSMYLCASRRAYGGGTDTQYFGPGTRLTVL.

The rearrangement uses TRBV6-5 and TRBJ1-1; D gene uncertain. The length of the CDR3 is 14 residues. V was trimmed by 3 bases and J by 0 bases, leaving 8 bases between them. Per the germline V gene, CDR1 is MNHEY and CDR2 is SVGAGI. CDR3 in DNA: TGTGCCAGCAGTTATGAAGGGATGAACACTGAAGCTTTCTTT. As protein: CASSYEGMNTEAFF.

The genes are TRBV5-6 and TRBJ2-1; D is ambiguous. With 0 bases removed from V and 15 bases from J, the gap between germline ends came to 19 bases. The CDR3 has 14 amino acids. In germline, CDR1 is SGHDT, CDR2 YYEEEE. For the CDR3, the DNA is TGTGCCAGCAGCTTGGCCTTGGGGATGCAGGTCCCGTTCTTC. Its translation is CASSLALGMQVPFF.

This chain uses TRBV6-6 with TRBJ1-1; D may be TRBD1 (5 bases). V was cut by 2 bases and J by 5 bases, with 12 bases left in between. The length of the CDR3 is 14 residues. Germline V gives CDR1 MNHNY, CDR2 SVGAGI (reference sequence). CDR3 coding DNA: TGTGCCAGCAGTTACCAGGGACTTGGGACTGAAGCTTTCTTT. It yields the protein CASSYQGLGTEAFF.

The chain has TRBV4-3 and TRBJ2-7; TRBD2 agrees at 7 bases. The germline V gene encodes CDR1 LGHNA and CDR2 YSLEER. Unmatched junction bases numbered 1, after V lost 2 bases and J lost 3 bases. The CDR3 spans 13 residues. CDR3 in DNA: TGCGCCAGCAGCCAACGGGGGGACTACGAGCAGTACTTC. Residues: CASSQRGDYEQYF.

The chain links TRBV5-4 to TRBJ2-7, with D tentatively TRBD1 (6 bases). Germline V gene lookup returns CDR1 SGHNT and CDR2 YYREEE (reference sequence). With 4 bases removed from V and 0 bases from J, the gap between germline ends came to 11 bases. This CDR3 spans 14 amino acids. CDR3 sequence (DNA): TGTGCCAGCAGCAGAACAGGGAGCTCCTACGAGCAGTACTTC. Translated: CASSRTGSSYEQYF.

The chain links TRBV6-5 to TRBJ1-4, with TRBD1 as a possible D gene (6 bases). CDR1 MNHEY and CDR2 SVGAGI come from the germline V gene. CDR3 length: 15 residues. Deletions cut 5 bases from V and 3 bases from J, with 13 bases between. CDR3 nucleotide sequence: TGTGCCAGCAGTAACCGAGGGGGTTCTAATGAAAAACTGTTTTTT. Translated: CASSNRGGSNEKLFF.